These 16 T cell receptor beta chains share one sample of origin, sequenced in a study of long-term antiretroviral therapy in people with HIV. They ran version v3.0 of the immunoSEQ assay at survey level. Some clones are missing from TCRdb's copy, which holds only in-frame ones; the method was immunoSEQ multiplex PCR. Altogether more than 20,000 clones are present, roughly 80% being singletons, with the ten largest covering around 5%. Material: unsorted PBMCs, obtained 0.3 years after starting antiretroviral therapy. Every receptor here comes from a man aged 50 to 60 with HIV.

The chain links TRBV11-3 to TRBJ2-2; D gene unclear. V lost 1 base to trimming and J lost 1 base, with 10 bases between them. Per the germline V gene, CDR1 is SGHNT and CDR2 is YENEEA. The CDR3 extends over 16 amino acids. CDR3 sequence: CASSLGFILNTGELFF. In nucleotides, the CDR3 is TGTGCCAGCAGCTTAGGATTCATCCTGAACACCGGGGAGCTGTTTTTT.

This chain connects TRBV13 to TRBJ2-4; 11 nucleotides line up with TRBD2. The CDR3 is 14 amino acids. With 3 bases clipped from V and 7 bases from J, the junction kept 2 bases outside the gene matches. Germline lookup yields CDR1 PRHDT and CDR2 FYEKMQ (reference sequence). Written as DNA, the CDR3 is TGTGCCAGCAGCTTTAGCGGGGGGGCCAACATTCAGTACTTC. Its protein is CASSFSGGANIQYF.

The chain uses TRBV19 and TRBJ2-3; D is possibly TRBD2 (5 bases). V was cut by 2 bases and J by 2 bases, with 8 bases left in between. The CDR3 loop spans 14 amino acids. Looked up from germline, CDR1 is LNHDA and CDR2 is SQIVND (reference sequence). The CDR3 DNA follows: TGTGCCAGTAGTATACAGGAGGTCACAGATACGCAGTATTTT. Translation: CASSIQEVTDTQYF.

The rearrangement joins TRBV6-5 to TRBJ2-1; 9 bases align to TRBD1. Trimming took 2 bases from V and 4 from J; bases not matched to a gene: 6. The CDR3 contains 16 residues. CDR1 and CDR2 from the germline V gene are MNHEY and SVGAGI. CDR3 in DNA: TGTGCCAGCAGTTACGGAACAGGGGGCCAATACAATGAGCAGTTCTTC. Its protein is CASSYGTGGQYNEQFF.

The rearrangement links TRBV7-9 to TRBJ1-1, with D hard to call. CDR1 SEHNR and CDR2 FQNEAQ come from the germline V gene (reference sequence). The V end lost 1 base, the J end lost 4 bases, and 13 bases lay between the germline ends. The CDR3 totals 15 residues. CDR3 sequence reads: CASSLGWETGTEAFF. CDR3 nucleotide sequence: TGTGCCAGCAGCTTAGGATGGGAAACCGGCACTGAAGCTTTCTTT.

This chain joins TRBV5-6 and TRBJ2-5; perhaps TRBD1 as D (6 bases). The CDR3 totals 16 residues. CDR1 is SGHDT and CDR2 is YYEEEE in the germline V gene. The ends were cut back, 4 bases at V and 4 bases at J, with 20 bases in the middle. The CDR3 protein is CASSERSAGVRETQYF. In nucleotides, the CDR3 is TGTGCCAGCAGCGAGAGGTCCGCAGGGGTACGAGAGACCCAGTACTTC.

In this sample, this clone turned up a few times. The chain is built from TRBV10-1 and TRBJ2-5; D is unresolved. Per the germline V gene, CDR1 is WNHNN and CDR2 is SYGVQD (reference sequence). The CDR3 consists of 13 residues. V shed 4 bases and J shed 1 base, with 7 bases lying between them. As DNA, the CDR3 is TGCGCCAGCAGTGTAGGAAGCCAAGAGACCCAGTACTTC. It codes for CASSVGSQETQYF.

A few counts support this clone. CDR3 nucleotide sequence: TGCAGCGTTAGAAGGCAGGGGGAGTACAACGAGCAGTACTTC. Translated, it gives CSVRRQGEYNEQYF. V gene TRBV29-1 combines with J gene TRBJ2-7, with 7 bases that match TRBD1. Germline V gene data show CDR1 as SQVTM and CDR2 as ANQGSEA. The CDR3 contains 14 residues. V lost 5 bases and J lost 5; bases outside the gene matches: 12.

The chain combines TRBV7-2 with TRBJ1-2, with D hard to call. V lost 1 base to trimming and J lost 7 bases, with 19 bases between them. Germline values: CDR1 SGHTA, CDR2 FQGNSA. This CDR3 has 16 amino acids. The CDR3 loop reads CASSLGGFGLLSGYTF. CDR3 DNA sequence: TGTGCCAGCAGCTTAGGAGGGTTCGGGTTATTATCTGGCTACACCTTC.

This clone was counted a single time. The genes are TRBV5-5 and TRBJ1-1; TRBD1 aligns across 8 bases. This CDR3 spans 16 amino acids. V trimming: 0 bases; J trimming: 2 bases; junction bases outside the gene matches: 6. Per the germline V gene, CDR1 is SGHKS and CDR2 is YYEKEE (reference sequence). The CDR3 nucleotides are TGTGCCAGCAGCTTGGAACGGCAGGGGGCCAACACTGAAGCTTTCTTT. It yields the protein CASSLERQGANTEAFF.

The chain links TRBV19 to TRBJ1-1; D gene ambiguous. V was shortened by 5 bases and J by 11 bases, with 18 bases between the two germline ends. Germline values: CDR1 LNHDA, CDR2 SQIVND (reference sequence). CDR3 length equals 13 residues. This chain's CDR3 is CASSPSDTQAAFF. In DNA, the CDR3 is TGTGCCAGTAGTCCCTCCGACACCCAGGCGGCTTTCTTT.

CDR3 residues: CASSEIHREVNNEQFF. DNA for the CDR3: TGCGCCAGCAGCGAAATCCACAGGGAGGTCAACAATGAGCAGTTCTTC. V gene TRBV4-3 combines with J gene TRBJ2-1; D possibly uses TRBD1 or TRBD2 (6 bases each). V gave up 5 bases and J gave up 5 bases, with 19 bases separating them. CDR1 and CDR2 (germline): LGHNA, YSLEER. The CDR3 runs 16 residues.

The V gene is TRBV23-1, the J gene TRBJ2-3; 12 positions match TRBD2. Being an ORF, TRBV23-1 has a function that is uncertain. Trimming cost V 0 bases and J 0 bases; bases outside gene matches: 7. The CDR3 covers 19 residues. The CDR3: CASSQSVETSGSSTDTQYF. CDR3 DNA sequence: TGCGCCAGCAGTCAATCCGTCGAGACTAGCGGGAGTAGCACAGATACGCAGTATTTT.

CDR3 DNA sequence: TGTGCCAGCTCTCGGATGGCCACAGATACGCAGTATTTT. This translates into CASSRMATDTQYF. The chain employs TRBV18 and TRBJ2-3, with D uncertain. V was shortened by 6 bases and J by 2 bases, with 9 bases between the two germline ends. There are 13 residues in the CDR3. Germline lookup yields CDR1 KGHSH and CDR2 LQKENI.

The chain couples TRBV10-1 to TRBJ2-1; 7 bases fit TRBD2. Unmatched junction bases numbered 6, after V lost 1 base and J lost 9 bases. CDR3 length: 14 residues. Germline-derived CDR1 and CDR2 are WNHNN and SYGVQD (reference sequence). The CDR3 DNA reads as TGCGCCAGCAGTGAGTTTAGGCGGGAGAGTGAGCAGTTCTTC. This translates into CASSEFRRESEQFF.

J is TRBJ2-7 and V is TRBV5-1; TRBD2 aligns across 7 bases. The trim removed 1 base at V and 0 bases at J, leaving 7 bases unmatched. Germline V gene sequence: CDR1 SGHRS, CDR2 YFSETQ. The CDR3 runs 16 residues. The CDR3 coding sequence is TGCGCCAGCAGCTTGAGCGGGGACCCTAGCTCCTACGAGCAGTACTTC. It encodes CASSLSGDPSSYEQYF.